These 18 T cell receptor beta chains came from one sample sequenced in a study of OX40 agonist ivuxolimab in advanced cancers. The table came from immunoSEQ multiplex PCR; TCRdb's copy has only in-frame clones and leaves some out. The sample includes tens of thousands of clones, 80% to 95% of them seen just once. The sample here was CD4+ or CD8+ T cells sorted from blood, taken in a trial of the OX40 agonist ivuxolimab. These receptors were obtained from an adult with an advanced solid tumor such as melanoma, head and neck, liver or kidney cancer.

This rearrangement joins TRBV7-2 to TRBJ1-3, with unresolved D. The CDR3 is made up of 16 amino acids. V was shortened by 7 bases and J by 0 bases, with 16 bases between the two germline ends. Germline lookup yields CDR1 SGHTA and CDR2 FQGNSA. DNA of the CDR3: TGTGCCAGCACCATCATCCGGGGTTACTCTGGAAACACCATATATTTT. It encodes CASTIIRGYSGNTIYF. The entire variable domain, with the rest obtained from reference TRBV7-2 and TRBJ1-3, is as follows: GAGVSQSPSNKVTEKGKDVELRCDPISGHTALYWYRQSLGQGLEFLIYFQGNSAPDKSGLPSDRFSAERTGGSVSTLTIQRTQQEDSAVYLCASTIIRGYSGNTIYFGEGSWLTVV.

This chain connects TRBV5-4 to TRBJ2-5, with 8 nucleotides matching TRBD2. The closer fit of TRBJ2-7 to the DNA end suggests the J call may be wrong. The CDR3 length is 15 residues. Germline V gene lookup returns CDR1 SGHNT and CDR2 YYREEE (reference sequence). The CDR3 nucleotides read TGTGCCAGCAGTCCTACAGGGCTAGCGGGTACCGAGCAGTACTTC. This translates into CASSPTGLAGTEQYF.

The chain recombines TRBV2 with TRBJ2-3; 7 positions agree with TRBD2. Looked up from germline, CDR1 is SNHLY and CDR2 is FYNNEI. V shed 5 bases, J shed 0 bases, and the junction held 5 bases outside the gene matches. The CDR3 totals 15 residues. As DNA, the CDR3 is TGTGCCAGCAGTCGAGGTAGCGGGAGCACAGATACGCAGTATTTT. Protein: CASSRGSGSTDTQYF.

This clone was found once. This chain connects TRBV7-6 to TRBJ2-5, with unresolved D. Trimming removed 4 bases at V and 5 bases at J, with 8 bases between. Per germline, CDR1 SGHVS and CDR2 FNYEAQ. This CDR3 has 12 amino acids. As DNA, the CDR3 is TGTGCCAGCAGCTATACTATTGAGACCCAGTACTTC. It translates to CASSYTIETQYF.

This chain connects TRBV7-9 to TRBJ2-5, with TRBD2 matching 14 bases. This CDR3 has 17 residues. V lost 5 bases and J lost 0; bases outside the gene matches: 5. The germline gives CDR1 SEHNR, CDR2 FQNEAQ (reference sequence). The CDR3 coding sequence is TGTGCCAGCAGCCCGGGACTAGCGGGGGTACACCAAGAGACCCAGTACTTC. Translation: CASSPGLAGVHQETQYF.

The chain joins TRBV6-4 to TRBJ2-7; D assignment may be TRBD1 or TRBD2 (6 bases each). Germline CDR1 reads MRHNA; CDR2 reads SNTAGT. The CDR3 extends over 13 amino acids. With 5 bases removed from V and 5 bases from J, the gap between germline ends came to 13 bases. Here the CDR3 DNA reads TGTGCCAGCAGTCTACAGGGAGGAGACGAGCAGTACTTC. It translates to CASSLQGGDEQYF.

The J gene is TRBJ2-7, the V gene TRBV10-3, with TRBD1 matching 7 bases. Germline loops: CDR1 ENHRY, CDR2 SYGVKD. This CDR3 has 17 amino acids. V shed 0 bases and J 2 bases; nucleotides not matched to a gene: 10. CDR3 DNA: TGTGCCATCAGTGAGTCGATGTATGGGGACAGAACCTACGAGCAGTACTTC. It is translated as CAISESMYGDRTYEQYF.

The CDR3 region is CASSIVGGYNEQFF. CDR3 coding DNA: TGTGCCAGCAGCATCGTTGGGGGCTACAATGAGCAGTTCTTC. The chain is built from TRBV28 and TRBJ2-1; D is possibly TRBD1 or TRBD2 (5 bases each). CDR3 length equals 14 residues. Germline-derived CDR1 and CDR2 are MDHEN and SYDVKM. V lost 6 bases, J lost 3 bases, and 12 bases lay in between.

The genes are TRBV5-4 and TRBJ2-6; the D is unclear. Germline CDR1 is SGHNT and CDR2 is YYREEE (reference sequence). The V gene lost 2 bases and the J gene lost 0 bases, with 6 bases spanning the gap. The CDR3 has 15 residues. The CDR3 DNA follows: TGTGCCAGCAGCTTAGCAGGCTCTGGGGCCAACGTCCTGACTTTC. This translates into CASSLAGSGANVLTF. Combining the CDR3 with reference TRBV5-4 and TRBJ2-6 gives the whole variable domain ETGVTQSPTHLIKTRGQQVTLRCSSQSGHNTVSWYQQALGQGPQFIFQYYREEENGRGNFPPRFSGLQFPNYSSELNVNALELDDSALYLCASSLAGSGANVLTFGAGSRLTVL.

The rearrangement links TRBV5-6 to TRBJ2-7, with TRBD1 matching over 9 bases. This CDR3 comprises 14 residues. With 4 bases clipped from V and 6 bases from J, the junction kept 8 bases outside the gene matches. Germline CDR1 is SGHDT and CDR2 is YYEEEE. CDR3 nucleotides: TGTGCCAGCAGCCTCCGGGACAGGGTAGGCGAGCAGTACTTC. Protein product: CASSLRDRVGEQYF.

The chain is built from TRBV5-1 and TRBJ2-1; D gene uncertain. Trimming took off 0 bases at V and 0 bases at J, with 10 bases between the two ends. The germline V gene encodes CDR1 SGHRS and CDR2 YFSETQ. The CDR3 is 16 amino acids. The CDR3, as DNA: TGCGCCAGCAGCTTGGAAGGTCCCATCTCCTACAATGAGCAGTTCTTC. Its protein product is CASSLEGPISYNEQFF. Full variable domain (outside the CDR3, taken from reference TRBV5-1 and TRBJ2-1): KAGVTQTPRYLIKTRGQQVTLSCSPISGHRSVSWYQQTPGQGLQFLFEYFSETQRNKGNFPGRFSGRQFSNSRSEMNVSTLELGDSALYLCASSLEGPISYNEQFFGPGTRLTVL.

The chain's CDR3 is CASSLAFQETQYF. CDR3 DNA sequence: TGTGCCAGCAGTCTTGCCTTTCAAGAGACCCAGTACTTC. The rearrangement links TRBV14 to TRBJ2-5; no clear D gene. This CDR3 comprises 13 residues. Germline assignment: CDR1 SGHDN and CDR2 FVKESK. Trimming took off 6 bases at V and 2 bases at J, with 10 bases between the two ends.

CDR3 residues: CASSGQNTQYF. The CDR3, as DNA: TGTGCCAGTAGTGGTCAGAATACGCAGTATTTT. This chain links TRBV19 with TRBJ2-3; D is undetermined. The CDR3 runs 11 residues. Germline V gene sequence: CDR1 LNHDA, CDR2 SQIVND (reference sequence). Trimming cost V 5 bases and J 7 bases, with 7 bases left between them.

The chain uses TRBV6-1 and TRBJ2-7, with D perhaps matching TRBD2 (6 bases). The V end was cut by 4 bases, the J end by 3 bases, with 10 bases between. CDR3 size: 13 residues. The V gene's germline CDR1 is MNHNS and CDR2 SASEGT. The CDR3 DNA sequence: TGTGCCAGCAGTGGGACTACATTCTACGAGCAGTACTTC. It encodes CASSGTTFYEQYF.

The chain couples TRBV15 to TRBJ2-1; the match to TRBD1 covers 8 bases. CDR1 LNHNV and CDR2 YYDKDF come from the germline V gene (reference sequence). Unmatched junction bases numbered 6, after V lost 4 bases and J lost 7 bases. CDR3 length: 14 amino acids. The CDR3 protein is CATSTTGGWNEQFF. The CDR3 DNA reads TGTGCCACCAGCACTACAGGGGGTTGGAATGAGCAGTTCTTC.

This rearrangement joins TRBV5-1 to TRBJ2-7; 9 nucleotides align to TRBD1. The CDR3 is 13 amino acids. The junction had 5 bases not matched to a gene; V was cut back by 3 bases and J by 7 bases. Germline V gene data show CDR1 as SGHRS and CDR2 as YFSETQ. The CDR3 is CASSYTGGGEQYF. The CDR3 DNA is TGCGCCAGCAGCTATACAGGGGGCGGAGAGCAGTACTTC.

The chain couples TRBV19 to TRBJ1-1; D is unclear. V was trimmed by 3 bases and J by 2 bases, leaving 7 bases between them. The germline V gene encodes CDR1 LNHDA and CDR2 SQIVND (reference sequence). CDR3 length: 13 amino acids. The CDR3 DNA reads as TGTGCCAGTAGTATTAAGGGTAACACTGAAGCTTTCTTT. This encodes CASSIKGNTEAFF.

The chain has TRBV27 and TRBJ1-2, with D possibly TRBD1 on 5 matching bases. This CDR3 contains 14 residues. CDR1 is MNHEY and CDR2 is SMNVEV in the germline V gene (reference sequence). Trimming left V 5 bases short and J 8 bases short, with 18 bases between. The CDR3 spells CASSHRDGVSGYTF. The CDR3 nucleotides are TGTGCCAGCAGTCACCGGGACGGAGTCTCGGGCTACACCTTC.